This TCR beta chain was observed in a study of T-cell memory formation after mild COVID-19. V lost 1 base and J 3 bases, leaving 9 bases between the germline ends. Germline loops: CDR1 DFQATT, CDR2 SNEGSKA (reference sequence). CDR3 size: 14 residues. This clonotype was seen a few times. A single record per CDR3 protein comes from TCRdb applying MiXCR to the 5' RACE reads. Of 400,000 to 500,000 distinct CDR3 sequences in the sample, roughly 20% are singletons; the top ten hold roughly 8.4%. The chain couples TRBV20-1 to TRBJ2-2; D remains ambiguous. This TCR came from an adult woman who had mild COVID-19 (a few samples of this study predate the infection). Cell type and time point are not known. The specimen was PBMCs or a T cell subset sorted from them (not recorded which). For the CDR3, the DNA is TGCAGTGCTAGAGGAGCACAGTACACCGGGGAGCTGTTTTTT. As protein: CSARGAQYTGELFF.